This TCR beta chain stems from a study of T cell changes during pregnancy in multiple sclerosis. The CDR3 loop spans 10 amino acids. Germline V lookup: CDR1 MNHNS, CDR2 SASEGT. Trimming took off 3 bases at V and 9 bases at J, with 5 bases between the two ends. Profiled with immunoSEQ multiplex PCR; TCRdb holds only in-frame clones, not every one. The sample carries fewer than 70,000 clones, 80% to 90% recorded once. V and J are TRBV6-1 and TRBJ1-2; D gene unclear. Material: peripheral blood, obtained in the first trimester of pregnancy. The receptor's source is a female donor with multiple sclerosis, enrolled in a pregnancy study. CDR3: CASSEESYTF. The DNA for the CDR3 is TGTGCCAGCAGTGAGGAGAGCTACACCTTC.